This T cell receptor (beta chain) is from a study of T-cell memory formation after mild COVID-19 (dated by TCRdb to the early 2020s). The study in broad terms: Most TCR sequence clusters were specific to one of the two donors. Two young, previously healthy adult volunteers, one female and one male, were included in the cohort. In a couple of donors, T-cell clones that expanded and contracted after mild COVID-19 were tracked by sequencing TCRalpha and TCRbeta repertoires over time. General study outcomes and caveats: Some responding clones were detected in pre-infection memory, which suggested that pre-existing cross-reactive memory T cells had joined the SARS-CoV-2 response. Only two mild cases were covered in the study, and larger cohorts including severe cases with pre-infection samples were considered necessary. Clones contracting from day 15 to 85 had balanced CD4/CD8 phenotypes, while a second wave expanding from day 15 to 37 was biased towards CD4+. The second-wave clones that peaked on day 37 were not confirmed to be SARS-CoV-2 specific. Contracting CD4+ clones were found mainly in CM and EM memory subsets, while CD8+ clones were enriched in EMRA.

Sequencing used an Illumina NovaSeq 6000. TCRalpha and TCRbeta cDNA libraries were built by 5'RACE with constant-segment primers, adding sample barcodes and unique molecular identifiers. RNA was extracted from every sample with Trizol reagent. Library amplification was performed in two PCR steps, and a second sample barcode and Illumina TruSeq adapters were introduced in the second step. Sequencing of the libraries was done on an Illumina NovaSeq, producing 2 x 150 bp paired-end reads. For the original study's pipeline: Demultiplexing of reads and collapsing into UMI-guided consensus sequences were performed with migec v1.2.7. Using mixcr v2.1.11, the UMI consensuses were aligned to TRA and TRB V and J templates and assembled into clonotypes. A clonotype was counted as expanded or contracted only when both edgeR and NoisET called the clonotype significant, with the noise models trained on biological replicates. For edgeR calls, the thresholds were a false discovery rate-adjusted p below 0.01 and a log2 fold-change of 1. As an exploratory analysis of dynamics, PCA with hierarchical clustering was applied to max-normalized trajectories of the 1000 most abundant clonotypes. Each responding clone was given a CD4 or CD8 phenotype based on the CD4+ and CD8+ repertoires, which had been sequenced separately. Using fastp trimming at Q25 and MiXCR clonotype assembly, TCRdb reanalyzed the public sequencing data and kept in-frame beta chains. CDR3 protein sequences are deduplicated, and each keeps its most common genes and DNA. The V and J calls were not made by the authors but by TCRdb's processing. The sample table contains 200,000 to 300,000 distinct CDR3 sequences; only one count was recorded for over 15% of them. The top ten clonotypes cover more than 20% of the sample.

To note about this clonotype: The clone's antigen remains unknown. Base qualities were left out, and no much larger clone turns up one base away.

Ficoll-Paque density gradient centrifugation was the method used to isolate PBMCs. The clonotype comes from a man between 18 and 35 years old who had mild COVID-19 (a few samples of this study predate the infection). The sample titles of this study are shuffled in the database, so cell type and time point are left out; the donor was told from shared clones. The source material was PBMCs or a T cell subset sorted from them (not recorded which).

The DNA reads TGCGCCAGCAGCTTGGCACTACAAGTTGAAGCTTTCTTT. Translated, it gives CASSLALQVEAFF. The V and J genes are TRBV5-1 and TRBJ1-1; too little of a D gene remains to name it. CDR1 and CDR2 were assigned from the germline V gene as SGHRS and YFSETQ. Including cysteine and phenylalanine, the CDR3 has 13 amino acids. Only the CDR3 DNA stays, 39 bases, in frame from base 1. Trimming at the junction amounts to 0 bases on V and 7 bases on J, and the germline ends lie 10 bases apart.